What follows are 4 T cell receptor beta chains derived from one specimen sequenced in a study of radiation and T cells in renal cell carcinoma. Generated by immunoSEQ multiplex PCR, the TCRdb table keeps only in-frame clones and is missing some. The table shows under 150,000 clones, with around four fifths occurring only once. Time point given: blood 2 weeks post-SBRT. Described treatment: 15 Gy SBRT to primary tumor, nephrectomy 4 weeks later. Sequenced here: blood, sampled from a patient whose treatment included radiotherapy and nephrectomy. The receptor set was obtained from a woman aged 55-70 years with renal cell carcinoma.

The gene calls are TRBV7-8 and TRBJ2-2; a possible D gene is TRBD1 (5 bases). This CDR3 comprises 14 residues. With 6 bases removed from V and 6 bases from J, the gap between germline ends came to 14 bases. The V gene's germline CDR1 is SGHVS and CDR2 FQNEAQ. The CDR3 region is CASRLQVSAGELFF. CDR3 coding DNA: TGTGCCAGCAGATTACAGGTCAGCGCCGGGGAGCTGTTTTTT. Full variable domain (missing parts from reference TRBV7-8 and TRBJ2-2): GAGVSQSPRYKVAKRGQDVALRCDPISGHVSLFWYQQALGQGPEFLTYFQNEAQLDKSGLPSDRFFAERPEGSVSTLKIQRTQQEDSAVYLCASRLQVSAGELFFGEGSRLTVL.

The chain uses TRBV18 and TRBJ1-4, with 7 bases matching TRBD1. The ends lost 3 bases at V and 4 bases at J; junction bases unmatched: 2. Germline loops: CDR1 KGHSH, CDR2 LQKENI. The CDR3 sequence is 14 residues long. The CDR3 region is CASSPTGVNEKLFF. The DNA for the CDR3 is TGTGCCAGCTCACCCACAGGGGTTAATGAAAAACTGTTTTTT.

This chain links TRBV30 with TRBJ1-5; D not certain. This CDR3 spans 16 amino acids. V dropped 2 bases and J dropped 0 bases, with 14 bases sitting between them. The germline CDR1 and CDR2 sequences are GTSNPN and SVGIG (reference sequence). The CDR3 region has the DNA TGTGCCTGGAGTTCGGGAATTGGATTTAGCAATCAGCCCCAGCATTTT. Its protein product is CAWSSGIGFSNQPQHF.

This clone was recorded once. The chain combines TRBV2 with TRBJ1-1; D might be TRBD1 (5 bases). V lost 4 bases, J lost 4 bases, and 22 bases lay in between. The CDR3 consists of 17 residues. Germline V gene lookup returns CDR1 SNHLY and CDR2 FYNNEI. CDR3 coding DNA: TGTGCCAGCAGTGTATCCCTAATACGGGGGGAAAGCACTGAAGCTTTCTTT. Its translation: CASSVSLIRGESTEAFF.